These T cell receptor beta chains were read from a single sample in a study of T cell responses to AZD1222 COVID-19 vaccine. Sequenced by immunoSEQ multiplex PCR; TCRdb stores in-frame clones only, minus some. The sample has about 120,000 clones; 85% to 95% are singletons. The sequences come from peripheral blood, collected 28 days after the second AZD1222 dose. Receptors were obtained from an adult who received the AZD1222 COVID-19 vaccine. Both conserved end residues are part of each CDR3. The D gene is left open where the match is weak. The size of a clone is reported for some rows only, either as once, few or many, or as a class for expanded clones.

TRBD1	-	TRBJ1-1	TRBV2	CASSNPGQGANTEAFF	TGTGCCAGCAGTAATCCGGGACAGGGGGCGAACACTGAAGCTTTCTTT
TRBD2	-	TRBJ2-1	TRBV12-3/TRBV12-4	CASRQRGNNEQFF	TGTGCCAGCAGACAGCGGGGGAACAATGAGCAGTTCTTC
TRBD1	-	TRBJ2-3	TRBV6-5	CASSYPPDRATDTQYF	TGTGCCAGCAGTTACCCCCCGGACAGGGCTACAGATACGCAGTATTTT
-	-	TRBJ1-2	TRBV3-1/TRBV3-2	CASSQETAGYTF	TGTGCCAGCAGCCAGGAGACAGCTGGCTACACCTTC
-	-	TRBJ1-4	TRBV6-5	CASSYGPGPPAEKLFF	TGTGCCAGCAGTTACGGTCCCGGACCTCCTGCCGAAAAACTGTTTTTT
-	once	TRBJ1-4	TRBV6-5	CASRIDGGTNEKLFF	TGTGCCAGCAGGATAGATGGGGGGACTAATGAAAAACTGTTTTTT
-	once	TRBJ2-5	TRBV27	CASSLRIRETQYF	TGTGCCAGCAGTTTAAGGATAAGAGAGACCCAGTACTTC
-	-	TRBJ1-2	TRBV18	CASSPLTGNYGYTF	TGTGCCAGCTCACCACTAACAGGGAACTATGGCTACACCTTC
TRBD1	-	TRBJ1-4	TRBV6-5	CASHRDSNEKLFF	TGTGCCAGCCACCGGGACAGCAATGAAAAACTGTTTTTT
-	-	TRBJ1-2	TRBV28	CASSSAISNYGYTF	TGTGCCAGCAGTTCGGCCATAAGTAACTATGGCTACACCTTC
TRBD2	-	TRBJ2-1	TRBV7-2	CASSLVASGENEQFF	TGTGCCAGCAGCTTAGTCGCTAGCGGGGAAAATGAGCAGTTCTTC
-	-	TRBJ1-3	TRBV11-2	CASSTLVGNTIYF	TGTGCCAGCAGCACCCTAGTAGGAAACACCATATATTTT
TRBD1	-	TRBJ2-2	TRBV5-1	CASSLAQGALTGELFF	TGCGCCAGCAGCTTGGCCCAGGGGGCACTCACCGGGGAGCTGTTTTTT
TRBD1	few	TRBJ2-5	TRBV11-1	CASSLNRGGRETQYF	TGTGCCAGCAGCTTAAACCGAGGGGGCCGGGAGACCCAGTACTTC
-	few	TRBJ1-1	TRBV7-3	CASSPGLMNTEAFF	TGTGCCAGCAGCCCCGGCCTTATGAACACTGAAGCTTTCTTT
-	-	TRBJ2-7	TRBV25-1	CASSPQTGYEQYF	TGTGCCAGCAGTCCCCAGACGGGCTACGAGCAGTACTTC
TRBD2	-	TRBJ2-1	TRBV5-1	CASSLGTSGSYNEQFF	TGCGCCAGCAGCTTGGGGACTAGCGGGAGCTACAATGAGCAGTTCTTC
-	-	TRBJ1-2	TRBV2	CASSEGDYGYTF	TGTGCCAGCAGTGAAGGGGATTATGGCTACACCTTC
TRBD1	-	TRBJ1-1	TRBV2	CASSGRGDRVLTEAFF	TGTGCCAGCAGTGGACGGGGGGACAGGGTGTTGACTGAAGCTTTCTTT